This T cell receptor beta chain was captured by sequencing in a study of vaccination and CD4 T cells after COVID-19. Trimming took off 3 bases at V and 4 bases at J, with 12 bases between the two ends. CDR1 and CDR2 from the germline V gene are MNHNS and SASEGT. This CDR3 spans 14 amino acids. Treatment noted: roughly 11-day PBMC culture with coronavirus spike peptide pools or control peptides (ViraFEST assay). After expanding antigen-specific T cells with peptide pools, ViraFEST sequenced their TCRs. CD4+ T cells that had been cultured provided DNA sequenced with the Oncomine TCR Beta short-read assay. One entry per CDR3 protein results from TCRdb running MiXCR on the PCR reads. The sample consists of over 10,000 distinct CDR3 sequences, more than 70% of them appearing once. Comment on this clonotype: The antigen is unknown.

The sample was CD4+ T cells from blood, cultured in vitro. This TCR was recovered from a human donor who had recovered from COVID-19. The rearrangement links TRBV6-1 to TRBJ1-2; D not certain. CDR3 sequence reads: CASSEGGSGYGYTF. CDR3 sequence (DNA): TGTGCCAGCAGTGAGGGAGGAAGTGGCTATGGCTACACCTTC.